This is a list of T cell receptor beta chains from one sample in a study of radiotherapy plus CTLA-4 blockade in lung cancer. Assay: immunoSEQ multiplex PCR; the TCRdb copy retains only in-frame clones and omits some. The sample has under 65,000 clones, about three quarters seen once; the top ten hold 2.4%. The specimen comprised peripheral blood, sampled from a patient treated with radiotherapy plus ipilimumab. These receptors were obtained from a human donor with non-small cell lung cancer whose response to radiotherapy plus ipilimumab could not be evaluated. CDR3s include the opening cysteine and the closing phenylalanine or tryptophan. D genes are given only for firm matches. The size entry is marked missing in some rows and otherwise reads once, few, many or a size class.

j_call | cdr3_length | d_call | clone_size | v_call | cdr3_aa | cdr3_nt
TRBJ2-1 | 14 | . | . | TRBV11-2 | CASSTGTGRFEQFF | TGTGCCAGCAGCACCGGTACGGGTCGATTTGAGCAGTTCTTC
TRBJ2-1 | 14 | TRBD1 | . | TRBV18 | CASSHRGSYNEQFF | TGTGCCAGCTCACACAGGGGCAGTTACAATGAGCAGTTCTTC
TRBJ2-4 | 19 | . | . | TRBV15 | CATSTGQAATLLAKNIQYF | TGTGCCACCAGCACGGGACAAGCAGCCACCCTACTAGCCAAAAACATTCAGTACTTC
TRBJ1-2 | 12 | TRBD1 | . | TRBV29-1 | CSEGQEGYGYTF | TGCAGCGAGGGACAGGAGGGCTATGGCTACACCTTC
TRBJ1-3 | 15 | . | . | TRBV7-2 | CASSPQTVPGNTIYF | TGTGCCAGCAGCCCTCAGACAGTCCCTGGAAACACCATATATTTT
TRBJ2-3 | 15 | . | once | TRBV7-3 | CASSSTQGRTDTQYF | TGTGCCAGCAGCTCTACCCAGGGGCGCACAGATACGCAGTATTTT
TRBJ1-3 | 17 | TRBD1 | . | TRBV7-6 | CASSQRTGAARGNTIYF | TGTGCCAGCAGCCAACGGACAGGGGCTGCGCGGGGAAACACCATATATTTT
TRBJ2-3 | 15 | TRBD2 | . | TRBV4-3 | CASSRLAGLPDTQYF | TGCGCCAGCAGCCGACTAGCGGGCCTCCCAGATACGCAGTATTTT
TRBJ1-5 | 15 | TRBD1 | . | TRBV28 | CASSRQGASNQPQHF | TGTGCCAGCAGTAGACAGGGGGCGAGCAATCAGCCCCAGCATTTT
TRBJ2-4 | 16 | . | . | TRBV5-1 | CASSLGQGIAKNIQYF | TGCGCCAGCAGCTTAGGGCAGGGGATAGCCAAAAACATTCAGTACTTC
TRBJ1-1 | 15 | . | . | TRBV5-1 | CASSLVAEMNTEAFF | TGCGCCAGCAGCTTGGTTGCGGAAATGAACACTGAAGCTTTCTTT
TRBJ1-3 | 15 | . | . | TRBV28 | CASSPQRASGNTIYF | TGTGCCAGCAGTCCCCAGAGGGCGTCCGGAAACACCATATATTTT
TRBJ2-5 | 14 | . | . | TRBV30 | CAWSVGPRGLAQYF | TGTGCCTGGAGTGTTGGTCCCCGGGGTTTGGCCCAGTACTTC
TRBJ1-1 | 15 | . | . | TRBV28 | CASRTSGAVSTEAFF | TGTGCCAGCAGAACGTCTGGAGCAGTTTCCACTGAAGCTTTCTTT
TRBJ1-5 | 15 | TRBD1 | . | TRBV28 | CASSPQGGDNQPQHF | TGTGCCAGCAGTCCACAGGGGGGAGACAATCAGCCCCAGCATTTT
TRBJ2-1 | 15 | . | . | TRBV5-1 | CASSLSPGGLNEQFF | TGCGCCAGCAGCCTGAGTCCAGGAGGGCTCAATGAGCAGTTCTTC
TRBJ1-4 | 16 | TRBD1 | . | TRBV28 | CASSLGDRGLNEKLFF | TGTGCCAGCAGTCTGGGGGACAGAGGACTTAATGAAAAACTGTTTTTT
TRBJ2-7 | 15 | TRBD2 | . | TRBV27 | CASRSGTSASYEQYF | TGTGCCAGCAGATCCGGGACTAGCGCCTCCTACGAGCAGTACTTC
TRBJ2-3 | 15 | TRBD2 | . | TRBV19 | CASSSGGGRADTQYF | TGTGCCAGTAGCTCGGGGGGCGGGAGGGCAGATACGCAGTATTTT
TRBJ2-7 | 15 | . | once | TRBV7-9 | CASSLARDLAYEQYF | TGTGCCAGCAGCTTAGCCCGGGACTTAGCCTACGAGCAGTACTTC
TRBJ2-7 | 15 | TRBD2 | . | TRBV9 | CASSPGLAGIYEQYF | TGTGCCAGCAGCCCGGGACTAGCGGGAATCTACGAGCAGTACTTC
TRBJ1-1 | 14 | TRBD1 | once | TRBV2 | CASSFQGANTEAFF | TGTGCCAGCAGTTTCCAGGGGGCGAACACTGAAGCTTTCTTT
TRBJ2-7 | 13 | . | . | TRBV10-1 | CASRTASSYEQYF | TGCGCCAGCAGAACTGCGAGCTCCTACGAGCAGTACTTC
TRBJ2-1 | 14 | . | . | TRBV18 | CASSPRLAPIEPFF | TGTGCCAGCTCACCACGACTCGCGCCGATTGAGCCGTTCTTC
TRBJ1-6 | 15 | . | . | TRBV7-7 | CASSFQESDNSPLHF | TGTGCCAGCAGCTTTCAAGAGTCCGATAATTCACCCCTCCACTTT
TRBJ1-2 | 14 | TRBD1 | few | TRBV7-2 | CASSKDRVGYGYTF | TGTGCCAGCAGCAAGGACAGGGTCGGCTATGGCTACACCTTC
TRBJ1-5 | 14 | . | . | TRBV27 | CASSSQLGNQPQHF | TGTGCCAGCAGTTCCCAGCTAGGCAATCAGCCCCAGCATTTT
TRBJ1-2 | 15 | TRBD1 | few | TRBV6-1 | CASSMEGQTSWGYTF | TGTGCCAGCAGTATGGAGGGACAGACAAGCTGGGGCTACACCTTC
TRBJ2-1 | 14 | . | . | TRBV28 | CASSLSSRTGEQFF | TGTGCCAGCAGTTTATCTAGCCGGACGGGTGAGCAGTTCTTC
TRBJ2-7 | 16 | TRBD1 | . | TRBV9 | CASSADSGTGWYEQYF | TGTGCCAGCAGCGCGGACTCCGGGACAGGGTGGTACGAGCAGTACTTC
TRBJ1-6 | 13 | . | . | TRBV6-1 | CASSEATAFSLHF | TGTGCCAGCAGTGAAGCGACAGCTTTCTCCCTCCACTTT
TRBJ1-4 | 16 | . | . | TRBV4-3 | CASSQDSGVANEKLFF | TGCGCCAGCAGCCAAGATTCCGGGGTTGCTAATGAAAAACTGTTTTTT
TRBJ2-7 | 17 | . | few | TRBV4-2 | CASSRDLQRDPSYEQYF | TGTGCCAGCAGCCGAGATTTACAGAGGGATCCCTCCTACGAGCAGTACTTC
TRBJ2-2 | 17 | TRBD2 | . | TRBV10-1 | CASSEASGGSPTGELFF | TGCGCCAGCAGTGAAGCTAGCGGGGGGTCCCCGACCGGGGAGCTGTTTTTT
TRBJ1-2 | 13 | . | . | TRBV5-1 | CASSLVGIYGYTF | TGCGCCAGCAGCTTGGTCGGGATATATGGCTACACCTTC
TRBJ1-5 | 13 | . | . | TRBV27 | CASSLGGPQPQHF | TGTGCCAGCAGTTTAGGAGGTCCCCAGCCCCAGCATTTT
TRBJ1-2 | 15 | TRBD1 | . | TRBV23-1 | CASSRPTGGPTGYTF | TGCGCCAGCAGTAGACCGACAGGGGGACCAACTGGCTACACCTTC
TRBJ2-7 | 15 | TRBD1 | . | TRBV9 | CASRTHTGVLYEQYF | TGTGCCAGCAGGACTCATACAGGGGTGCTCTACGAGCAGTACTTC
TRBJ2-3 | 14 | . | . | TRBV2 | CASMTGLSTDTQYF | TGTGCCAGCATGACGGGACTCTCTACAGATACGCAGTATTTT
TRBJ2-5 | 17 | TRBD2 | . | TRBV5-4 | CASSLATSGVYQETQYF | TGTGCCAGCAGCTTGGCTACTAGCGGAGTATACCAAGAGACCCAGTACTTC
TRBJ1-1 | 13 | . | . | TRBV11-2 | CASSLVGRTEAFF | TGTGCCAGCAGCTTAGTAGGGAGGACTGAAGCTTTCTTT
TRBJ1-1 | 14 | TRBD1 | few | TRBV7-3 | CASSLLDRDTEAFF | TGTGCCAGCAGCTTATTGGACAGGGACACTGAAGCTTTCTTT
TRBJ1-5 | 18 | . | . | TRBV4-2 | CASSQDVAGIDSNQPQHF | TGTGCCAGCAGCCAAGATGTGGCAGGAATTGATAGCAATCAGCCCCAGCATTTT
TRBJ2-1 | 12 | . | . | TRBV6-6 | CATTWRGDEQFF | TGTGCCACCACGTGGAGGGGCGATGAGCAGTTCTTC
TRBJ1-2 | 18 | TRBD1 | once | TRBV7-2 | CASSLVPHSIYRGEGYTF | TGTGCCAGCAGCTTAGTCCCCCATTCCATATACAGGGGGGAAGGCTACACCTTC
TRBJ1-2 | 14 | . | . | TRBV5-1 | CASSLDTGLNGYTF | TGCGCCAGCAGCTTGGACACAGGGTTAAATGGCTACACCTTC
TRBJ2-7 | 14 | . | . | TRBV5-1 | CASSLEGGVNEQYF | TGCGCCAGCAGCTTGGAGGGAGGAGTAAACGAGCAGTACTTC